A selection of T cell receptor beta chains follows, all from one sample in a study of blood T cell repertoires in COVID-19. Sequenced by immunoSEQ multiplex PCR; TCRdb stores in-frame clones only, minus some. The table has some 77,000 clones, around 90% seen once. Sequenced: peripheral blood. The source is a man under 40 with acute or convalescent COVID-19. CDR3s include the opening cysteine and the closing phenylalanine or tryptophan. The D gene is left open where the match is weak. Expanded clones get a size class; other rows say once, few or many, or leave the size out.

.,TRBJ1-1,TRBV12-3/TRBV12-4,few,CASSFRERAEAFF,TGTGCCAGCAGTTTCAGGGAAAGGGCTGAAGCTTTCTTT
.,TRBJ2-1,TRBV5-1,.,CASRRSNEQFF,TGCGCCAGCCGAAGGAGCAATGAGCAGTTCTTC
TRBD1,TRBJ2-3,TRBV2,.,CASSVGTGFSSDTQYF,TGTGCCAGCAGTGTGGGGACAGGGTTCTCCTCAGATACGCAGTATTTT
TRBD1,TRBJ1-5,TRBV18,.,CASSPTGNSNQPQHF,TGTGCCAGCTCACCGACAGGGAATAGCAATCAGCCCCAGCATTTT
.,TRBJ2-1,TRBV29-1,.,CSVEGTVSSYNEQFF,TGCAGCGTTGAAGGGACAGTAAGCTCCTACAATGAGCAGTTCTTC
.,TRBJ2-7,TRBV18,.,CASSPGLRGGEQYF,TGTGCCAGCTCCCCCGGACTCAGGGGTGGCGAGCAGTACTTC
TRBD2,TRBJ2-7,TRBV11-3,few,CASSSGLASEQYF,TGTGCCAGCAGCTCGGGACTAGCGAGCGAGCAGTACTTC
TRBD2,TRBJ2-5,TRBV7-3,once,CASSSGLQETQYF,TGTGCCAGCAGCTCGGGACTACAAGAGACCCAGTACTTC
.,TRBJ1-3,TRBV28,.,CASSLYRGAGNTIYF,TGTGCCAGCAGTTTATATCGGGGAGCTGGAAACACCATATATTTT
.,TRBJ1-5,TRBV4-1,once,CASSSPGGPQHF,TGCGCCAGCAGCTCCCCGGGTGGACCCCAGCATTTT
TRBD2,TRBJ2-7,TRBV7-9,.,CASGRGSEYF,TGTGCCAGCGGGAGGGGTTCGGAGTACTTC
.,TRBJ2-7,TRBV11-2,.,CASSRVRGIFVYEQYF,TGTGCCAGCAGCCGAGTTCGGGGGATTTTTGTCTACGAGCAGTACTTC
TRBD1,TRBJ2-7,TRBV7-9,.,CASSSGTGYDEQYF,TGTGCCAGCAGCTCCGGGACAGGCTACGACGAGCAGTACTTC
.,TRBJ2-3,TRBV10-3,.,CAISDPGFLTDTQYF,TGTGCCATCAGTGACCCAGGGTTCCTCACAGATACGCAGTATTTT
.,TRBJ2-3,TRBV10-3,.,CAISERSAADTQYF,TGTGCCATCAGTGAGCGTAGCGCGGCAGATACGCAGTATTTT
TRBD1,TRBJ2-1,TRBV15,few,CATSSPGQGTGYNEQFF,TGTGCCACCAGCAGCCCCGGACAGGGTACGGGTTACAATGAGCAGTTCTTC
.,TRBJ2-7,TRBV21-1,.,CASSKLAGLAEEQYF,TGTGCCAGCAGCAAGTTAGCGGGGTTGGCTGAAGAGCAGTACTTC
TRBD2,TRBJ2-2,TRBV24-1,.,CATSDLTSGDTGELFF,TGTGCCACCAGTGATTTGACTAGCGGGGACACCGGGGAGCTGTTTTTT
.,TRBJ1-2,TRBV19,.,CATRRGGDYGYTF,TGTGCCACCCGACGTGGGGGGGACTATGGCTACACCTTC
.,TRBJ1-1,TRBV19,few,CASSMGAGSPNTEAFF,TGTGCCAGTAGTATGGGGGCAGGCTCGCCGAACACTGAAGCTTTCTTT
.,TRBJ2-1,TRBV6-5,.,CASSQFNEQFF,TGTGCCAGCAGCCAATTCAATGAGCAGTTCTTC
.,TRBJ2-1,TRBV19,.,CASKGRAHIIRDEQFF,TGTGCCAGTAAAGGGCGGGCCCACATAATACGCGATGAGCAGTTCTTC
TRBD1,TRBJ2-7,TRBV25-1,.,CASSGPDRAYEQYF,TGTGCCAGCAGTGGTCCGGACAGGGCCTACGAGCAGTACTTC
.,TRBJ2-2,TRBV5-1,.,CASSFSEGHRGTGELFF,TGCGCCAGCAGCTTCTCGGAGGGCCATCGGGGCACCGGGGAGCTGTTTTTT
TRBD1,TRBJ2-6,TRBV3-1/TRBV3-2,.,CASSRLGGTGGSGANVLTF,TGTGCCAGCAGCCGCCTAGGGGGGACAGGGGGCTCTGGGGCCAACGTCCTGACTTTC
.,TRBJ2-5,TRBV28,.,CATTPGREETQYF,TGTGCCACCACCCCCGGGAGAGAAGAGACCCAGTACTTC
.,TRBJ1-6,TRBV21-1,.,CASRPPPGQGNSPLHF,TGTGCCAGCAGGCCTCCACCGGGACAAGGGAATTCACCCCTCCACTTT
.,TRBJ2-7,TRBV6-2/TRBV6-3,.,CASSYPDTTYEQYF,TGTGCCAGCAGTTACCCGGACACCACCTACGAGCAGTACTTC
TRBD2,TRBJ2-3,TRBV5-6,.,CASSLVGLAGVTDTQYF,TGTGCCAGCAGCTTGGTTGGACTAGCGGGAGTCACAGATACGCAGTATTTT
TRBD2,TRBJ2-7,TRBV11-2,.,CASNRAGGPYEQYF,TGTGCCAGCAACCGAGCGGGAGGGCCTTACGAGCAGTACTTC
TRBD2,TRBJ2-1,TRBV28,.,CASSAPGLASSYNEQFF,TGTGCCAGCAGTGCACCGGGACTAGCGAGCTCCTACAATGAGCAGTTCTTC
TRBD1,TRBJ1-2,TRBV6-5,.,CASSRSGGYGYTF,TGTGCCAGCAGCCGGTCAGGGGGCTATGGCTACACCTTC
TRBD1,TRBJ2-5,TRBV9,.,CASSSGTGGGETQYF,TGTGCCAGCAGCTCCGGGACAGGGGGTGGAGAGACCCAGTACTTC
.,TRBJ2-2,TRBV15,.,CATSRDRSGELFF,TGTGCCACCAGCAGAGATCGGAGCGGGGAGCTGTTTTTT
TRBD1,TRBJ2-5,TRBV25-1,.,CASSTKTGVQETQYF,TGTGCCAGCAGCACAAAGACAGGGGTCCAAGAGACCCAGTACTTC
TRBD1,TRBJ2-4,TRBV5-1,.,CASSLGRGLGNIQYF,TGCGCCAGCAGCTTGGGCAGGGGGTTAGGGAACATTCAGTACTTC
TRBD2,TRBJ2-1,TRBV3-1/TRBV3-2,.,CASSPLSSGDYNEQFF,TGTGCCAGCAGCCCTCTCTCTAGCGGGGACTACAATGAGCAGTTCTTC
.,TRBJ2-1,TRBV27,.,CASSFRLARWNEQFF,TGTGCCAGCAGTTTTCGGCTAGCGAGGTGGAATGAGCAGTTCTTC
TRBD1,TRBJ2-7,TRBV4-1,.,CASSLTGTGDYEQYF,TGCGCCAGCAGTCTGACCGGGACAGGGGACTACGAGCAGTACTTC
.,TRBJ2-7,TRBV27,.,CAIQKPQGSEQYF,TGTGCCATTCAAAAACCGCAGGGGTCCGAGCAGTACTTC
.,TRBJ2-7,TRBV29-1,.,CSVRDTGSYEQYF,TGCAGCGTCCGGGACACCGGCTCCTACGAGCAGTACTTC
.,TRBJ2-5,TRBV5-1,.,CASSSLDEETQYF,TGCGCCAGCAGCTCCCTAGATGAAGAGACCCAGTACTTC